This TCR beta chain was identified in a study of prognosis after radiotherapy for stage I lung cancer. This clonotype was counted only a few times. It was by two-round multiplex PCR that TCR beta CDR3 was amplified from genomic DNA. The authors ran first-round PCR with primers specific to each TRBV and TRBJ gene. In TCRdb, the multiplex PCR reads were re-called with MiXCR into one record per CDR3 protein. The sample carries approximately 25,000 distinct CDR3 sequences, around 40% recorded once. This CDR3 comprises 16 residues. V was cut by 4 bases and J by 3 bases, with 12 bases left in between. Germline V gene sequence: CDR1 KGHDR, CDR2 SFDVKD.

The chain has TRBV24-1 and TRBJ2-6; D remains unclear. This sample comprised PBMCs, obtained before or after stereotactic body radiation therapy (not recorded which). The sequence was collected from a donor over 45 with non-small cell lung cancer. CDR3 sequence: CATSDRLGDGANVLTF. The CDR3, as DNA: TGTGCCACCAGTGACCGACTCGGCGATGGGGCCAACGTCCTGACTTTC.